The 20 T cell receptor beta chains listed next were all sequenced from one sample in a study of T cells in Graves' hyperthyroidism and ophthalmopathy. Using RNA transcripts as the source, TCR beta CDR3 regions were amplified. The HTBI primer set served for first-round RT-PCR of the TCR CDR3. TCRdb reanalysed the multiplex PCR reads using MiXCR and keeps one entry per CDR3 protein. The table includes about 610,000 distinct CDR3 sequences, about half detected once. Sample: peripheral blood or thyroid tissue (not recorded which). The receptors derive from a young woman with Graves' hyperthyroidism.

This clonotype was seen repeatedly, ten times or more. The chain joins TRBV4-3 to TRBJ1-1; D is ambiguous. The CDR3 length is 17 residues. Germline values: CDR1 LGHNA, CDR2 YSLEER. The germline V and J ends were trimmed by 0 bases and 2 bases, with 16 bases remaining between them. The CDR3 sequence: CASSQDGRTGINTEAFF. CDR3 bases: TGCGCCAGCAGCCAAGATGGCAGGACGGGGATAAACACTGAAGCTTTCTTT.

As regards this clonotype: This may be a read error: a much more frequent sequence differs by one nucleotide. V is TRBV9 and J is TRBJ2-7; the D is unclear. The CDR3 is 15 amino acids. In germline, CDR1 is SGDLS, CDR2 YYNGEE. Trimming removed 1 base at V and 2 bases at J, with 13 bases between. The CDR3 DNA reads TGTGCCAGCAGCGTAAGCGTGGGTATTCCCTACGAGCAGTACTTC. Translating it yields CASSVSVGIPYEQYF.

This clonotype has a count of ten or more. The chain links TRBV24-1 to TRBJ1-2; 12 positions match TRBD1. CDR3 length: 15 amino acids. The V segment lost 4 bases and the J segment 7 bases; nucleotides outside the gene matches: 6. The germline CDR1 and CDR2 sequences are KGHDR and SFDVKD. CDR3 coding DNA: TGTGCCACCAGTGACCCGGGACAGGGGGCGCGTGGCTACACCTTC. Translation gives CATSDPGQGARGYTF.

Remarks on this clonotype: Compared with germline, one end of the junction differs, possibly owing to a read error. This chain joins TRBV7-2 and TRBJ2-2; D could derive from TRBD1 or TRBD2 (5 bases each). CDR3 length: 14 amino acids. Looked up from germline, CDR1 is SGHTA and CDR2 is FQGNSA. The CDR3 here is CASSQGENTGKLFF. As DNA, the CDR3 is TGCGCCAGCAGCCAAGGGGAGAACACCGGGAAGCTGTTTTTT.

This chain links TRBV7-9 with TRBJ2-3; 9 nucleotides agree with TRBD2. V trimming: 5 bases; J trimming: 4 bases; junction bases outside the gene matches: 13. The CDR3 consists of 17 residues. Germline V gene lookup returns CDR1 SEHNR and CDR2 FQNEAQ (reference sequence). This CDR3 is CASSPIGLAGLSDTQYF. CDR3 nucleotide sequence: TGTGCCAGCAGCCCAATTGGTCTAGCGGGATTGTCAGATACGCAGTATTTT. Based on the CDR3 plus reference TRBV7-9 and TRBJ2-3, the full variable domain is DTGVSQNPRHKITKRGQNVTFRCDPISEHNRLYWYRQTLGQGPEFLTYFQNEAQLEKSRLLSDRFSAERPKGSFSTLEIQRTEQGDSAMYLCASSPIGLAGLSDTQYFGPGTRLTVL.

There are many counts of this clonotype. V gene TRBV6-2 or TRBV6-3 combines with J gene TRBJ2-7, with D perhaps matching TRBD2 (5 bases). Germline V gene sequence: CDR1 MNHEY, CDR2 SVGEGT. The CDR3 covers 13 residues. V lost 6 bases and J lost 3, with 12 bases in between. CDR3 DNA sequence: TGTGCCAGCAGCTTCGGACTCGGCTACGAGCAGTACTTC. Translation gives CASSFGLGYEQYF.

The V and J genes are TRBV7-2 and TRBJ2-1; D not resolved. CDR3 length: 15 residues. V lost 5 bases and J 0 bases, leaving 11 bases between the germline ends. CDR1 and CDR2 (germline): SGHTA, FQGNSA. The CDR3 sequence: CASSLTPSSYNEQFF. CDR3 DNA: TGTGCCAGCAGCCTTACTCCAAGCTCCTACAATGAGCAGTTCTTC. Filled out from reference TRBV7-2 and TRBJ2-1, the complete variable domain reads GAGVSQSPSNKVTEKGKDVELRCDPISGHTALYWYRQSLGQGLEFLIYFQGNSAPDKSGLPSDRFSAERTGGSVSTLTIQRTQQEDSAVYLCASSLTPSSYNEQFFGPGTRLTVL.

The V gene is TRBV4-3, the J gene TRBJ1-6; 9 nucleotides align to TRBD1. The CDR3 runs 14 residues. The V gene end was trimmed by 4 bases and the J gene end by 9 bases; junction bases not matched to a gene: 4. CDR1 and CDR2 (germline): LGHNA, YSLEER. The CDR3 loop is CASSRDRELSPLHF. The CDR3 nucleotides are TGCGCCAGCAGCCGGGACAGGGAACTTTCACCCCTCCACTTT.

In regard to this clonotype: Its ends do not fully match the called genes, so a read error is possible. This chain joins TRBV29-1 and TRBJ1-1; TRBD1 might be the D (5 bases). This CDR3 contains 12 residues. Germline V CDR1 and CDR2: SQVTM, ANQGSEA. CDR3 nucleotide sequence: TGCAGCGTAGGGTCCAGGGCCACTGAAGCTCTCTTT. Amino acid sequence: CSVGSRATEALF.

This clonotype appeared many times. The V gene is TRBV7-2, the J gene TRBJ2-7; D remains ambiguous. The V gene lost 1 base and the J gene lost 2 bases, with 9 bases spanning the gap. Germline assignment: CDR1 SGHTA and CDR2 FQGNSA. The CDR3 contains 14 residues. In DNA form, the CDR3 reads TGTGCCAGCAGCTTAGATCGCGGAACCTACGAGCAGTACTTC. It codes for CASSLDRGTYEQYF.

V is TRBV9 and J is TRBJ2-5, with TRBD2 as a possible D gene (6 bases). The CDR3 is 15 amino acids. The V end was cut by 2 bases, the J end by 1 base, with 12 bases between. The germline CDR1 and CDR2 sequences are SGDLS and YYNGEE. The CDR3 sequence: CASSVSGTLQETQYF. The DNA of the CDR3 is TGTGCCAGCAGCGTTTCCGGGACTCTCCAAGAGACCCAGTACTTC.

This clonotype was counted many times. J is TRBJ2-7 and V is TRBV6-2 or TRBV6-3, with D perhaps assigned TRBD1 or TRBD2 (5 bases each). Trimming removed 5 bases at V and 5 bases at J, with 16 bases between. The CDR3 contains 14 residues. From germline, CDR1 is MNHEY and CDR2 SVGEGT. The CDR3, as DNA: TGTGCCAGCAGTCTCCGGGACGGAATCGACGAGCAGTACTTC. Its translation: CASSLRDGIDEQYF.

This clonotype was observed a few times. This chain links TRBV5-1 with TRBJ2-2, with unresolved D. CDR3 length: 15 residues. Germline-derived CDR1 and CDR2 are SGHRS and YFSETQ. V lost 0 bases and J 0 bases, leaving 6 bases between the germline ends. CDR3 residues: CASSLGSSNTGELFF. The CDR3 bases are TGCGCCAGCAGCTTGGGGAGTTCGAACACCGGGGAGCTGTTTTTT.

J is TRBJ2-7 and V is TRBV4-3, with D tentatively TRBD2 (6 bases). CDR3 length: 16 residues. Germline V gene lookup returns CDR1 LGHNA and CDR2 YSLEER. The V end was cut by 0 bases, the J end by 0 bases, with 12 bases between. The CDR3, as DNA: TGCGCCAGCAGCCAAGACGCCGGGACTGGCTCCTACGAGCAGTACTTC. Encoded protein: CASSQDAGTGSYEQYF.

The chain has TRBV12-3 or TRBV12-4 and TRBJ2-2; no definite D call. V was pared by 10 bases and J by 1 base, with 25 bases between. The CDR3 loop spans 18 amino acids. CDR3 region: CANILLTLGLRNTGELFF. CDR3 DNA sequence: TGTGCCAACATCCTTCTTACCTTAGGCCTTCGGAACACCGGGGAGCTGTTTTTT.

This clonotype was counted once. The chain is built from TRBV4-1 and TRBJ1-2, with D possibly matching TRBD1 (5 bases). V gave up 1 base and J gave up 8 bases, with 11 bases separating them. CDR1 and CDR2 (germline): MGHRA, YSYEKL. The CDR3 has 13 amino acids. CDR3 sequence reads: CASSQGGTRGYTF. The CDR3 DNA reads as TGCGCCAGCAGCCAAGGGGGGACTAGGGGCTACACCTTC.

The V call is TRBV20-1, the J call TRBJ1-6, with 8 nucleotides matching TRBD1. The CDR3 contains 18 residues. Trimming cost V 1 base and J 5 bases; bases outside gene matches: 13. Germline values: CDR1 DFQATT, CDR2 SNEGSKA (reference sequence). The CDR3: CSARVGGAGGSNNSPLHF. The CDR3 DNA reads TGCAGTGCTAGAGTTGGAGGAGCAGGGGGCAGCAATAATTCACCCCTCCACTTT.

This chain joins TRBV15 and TRBJ2-7; maybe TRBD2 (6 bases). The V gene's germline CDR1 is LNHNV and CDR2 YYDKDF (reference sequence). The CDR3 extends over 12 amino acids. Trimming took 6 bases from V and 7 from J, leaving 13 bases between them. CDR3 residues: CATSVAGREQYF. Written as DNA, the CDR3 is TGTGCCACCAGTGTTGCAGGGAGGGAGCAGTACTTC.

Concerning this clonotype itself: An end of the junction differs from the germline gene, which may be a read error. The V call is TRBV9, the J call TRBJ1-1, with TRBD1 identical over 7 bases. The CDR3 has 15 residues. The germline gives CDR1 SGDLS, CDR2 YYNGEE. The CDR3 DNA reads as TGTGCCAGCAGCGAAGCGACAGGGAGGTGCGCTGAAGCTTGCTTT. Its protein product is CASSEATGRCAEACF.

This clonotype was seen ten or more times. The chain couples TRBV13 to TRBJ1-1; the D gene is possibly TRBD1 (5 bases). Between the trimmed V and J ends, which lost 5 bases and 6 bases, there was a span of 13 bases. Germline V gives CDR1 PRHDT, CDR2 FYEKMQ (reference sequence). The CDR3 is 13 amino acids. Here the CDR3 reads CASSILTAAEAFF. The CDR3 nucleotides are TGTGCCAGCAGCATCTTGACAGCAGCTGAAGCTTTCTTT. Filled out from reference TRBV13 and TRBJ1-1, the complete variable domain reads AAGVIQSPRHLIKEKRETATLKCYPIPRHDTVYWYQQGPGQDPQFLISFYEKMQSDKGSIPDRFSAQQFSDYHSELNMSSLELGDSALYFCASSILTAAEAFFGQGTRLTVV.